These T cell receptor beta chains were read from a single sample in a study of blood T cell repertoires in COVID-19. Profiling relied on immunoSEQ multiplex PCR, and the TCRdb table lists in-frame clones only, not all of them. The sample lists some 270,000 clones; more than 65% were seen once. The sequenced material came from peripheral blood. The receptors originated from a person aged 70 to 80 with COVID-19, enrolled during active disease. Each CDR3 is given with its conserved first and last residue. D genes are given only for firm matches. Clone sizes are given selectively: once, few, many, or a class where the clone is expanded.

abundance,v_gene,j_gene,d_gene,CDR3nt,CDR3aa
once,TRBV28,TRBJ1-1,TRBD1,TGTGCCAGCAGTCTCCGGGACAGGGGTGAAGCTTTCTTT,CASSLRDRGEAFF
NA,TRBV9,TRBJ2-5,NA,TGTGCCAGCAGCGCAGGGGGGTTGTGGGGAGTAGAGACCCAGTACTTC,CASSAGGLWGVETQYF
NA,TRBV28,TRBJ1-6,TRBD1,TGTGCCAGCAGTTTAGACAGGGATTCACCCCTCCACTTT,CASSLDRDSPLHF
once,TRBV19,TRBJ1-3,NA,TGTGCCAGTAGTATGTACAGGACCTCTGGAAACACCATATATTTT,CASSMYRTSGNTIYF
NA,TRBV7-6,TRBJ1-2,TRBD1,TGTGCCAGCAGCTTAGGGGGACAGGGGACAGCTAACTATGGCTACACCTTC,CASSLGGQGTANYGYTF
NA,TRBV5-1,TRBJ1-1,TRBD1,TGCGCCAGCAGCGCGTTAACAGGGGAAGGGGAAGCTTTCTTT,CASSALTGEGEAFF
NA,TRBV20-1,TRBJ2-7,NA,TGCAGTGCTAGTAACGGACACTACGAGCAGTACTTC,CSASNGHYEQYF
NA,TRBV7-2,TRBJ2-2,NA,TGTGCCAGCAGCCCCGGGGGGCAACGGAACACCGGGGAGCTGTTTTTT,CASSPGGQRNTGELFF
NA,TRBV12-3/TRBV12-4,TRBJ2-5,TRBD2,TGTGCCAGCAGTTTGAGTGGTGCGGGGGAACAGTACTTC,CASSLSGAGEQYF
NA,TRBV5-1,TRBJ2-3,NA,TGCGCCAGCAGCGAACGGGGAAGCACAGATACGCAGTATTTT,CASSERGSTDTQYF